This is a list of T cell receptor beta chains from one sample in a study of blood T cell repertoires in COVID-19. Generated by immunoSEQ multiplex PCR, the TCRdb table keeps only in-frame clones and is missing some. Among about 160,000 clones, 70% to 90% were seen once, and the ten largest hold about 5.6%. Sequencing used peripheral blood. These receptors all come from a woman in her forties or fifties with COVID-19, enrolled during active disease. The CDR3 runs from the conserved cysteine through the conserved F or W. A D gene is named only where the DNA matches it firmly. Expanded clones are given a class, and other clones once, few, many or no size at all.

D gene	clone size	V gene	J gene	CDR3 protein	CDR3 DNA
TRBD2	.	TRBV18	TRBJ2-5	CASSPPAGGQETQYF	TGTGCCAGCTCACCACCGGCGGGGGGCCAAGAGACCCAGTACTTC
.	.	TRBV6-1	TRBJ1-4	CASSGRGGHNPNEKLFF	TGTGCCAGCAGTGGGAGGGGGGGCCACAACCCTAATGAAAAACTGTTTTTT
.	few	TRBV5-1	TRBJ2-5	CASSLVQGQETQYF	TGCGCCAGCAGCTTGGTGCAGGGTCAAGAGACCCAGTACTTC
TRBD1	.	TRBV7-2	TRBJ2-3	CASSFQGATDTQYF	TGTGCCAGCAGCTTTCAGGGGGCGACAGATACGCAGTATTTT
TRBD1	.	TRBV7-9	TRBJ1-1	CASSWTGTEAFF	TGTGCCAGCAGTTGGACAGGGACTGAAGCTTTCTTT
.	.	TRBV27	TRBJ2-5	CASSFGGMKQETQYF	TGTGCCAGCAGTTTTGGGGGGATGAAGCAAGAGACCCAGTACTTC
TRBD1	.	TRBV5-5	TRBJ2-3	CASSLAGTGGRDTQYF	TGTGCCAGCAGCTTGGCAGGGACAGGGGGGCGAGATACGCAGTATTTT
TRBD1	.	TRBV5-1	TRBJ2-7	CASSWDSSYEQYF	TGCGCCAGCAGCTGGGACAGTTCCTACGAGCAGTACTTC
.	few	TRBV9	TRBJ1-2	CASSVGGERTTGYTF	TGTGCCAGCAGCGTAGGGGGGGAAAGAACGACCGGCTACACCTTC
.	.	TRBV27	TRBJ2-7	CASSLDINRENYEQYF	TGTGCCAGCAGTTTAGATATCAACAGGGAAAACTACGAGCAGTACTTC
TRBD1	.	TRBV25-1	TRBJ2-4	CASSETGAAKNIQYF	TGTGCCAGCAGTGAAACAGGGGCAGCCAAAAACATTCAGTACTTC
.	few	TRBV3-1/TRBV3-2	TRBJ2-5	CASSQGALVRPETQYF	TGTGCCAGCAGCCAAGGAGCACTAGTTAGACCAGAGACCCAGTACTTC
.	.	TRBV6-4	TRBJ1-2	CASSDSPGDVGYGYTF	TGTGCCAGCAGTGACTCTCCAGGGGATGTGGGCTATGGCTACACCTTC
.	once	TRBV2	TRBJ2-3	CASSEGATQYF	TGTGCCAGCAGTGAAGGGGCTACGCAGTATTTT
TRBD1	.	TRBV4-1	TRBJ1-6	CASSQDTGTGESSYNSPLHF	TGCGCCAGCAGCCAAGATACCGGGACAGGGGAGAGCTCCTATAATTCACCCCTCCACTTT
.	.	TRBV5-3	TRBJ2-7	CARSLWYRDPYEQYF	TGTGCCAGAAGCTTGTGGTACAGGGACCCCTACGAGCAGTACTTC
TRBD1	.	TRBV19	TRBJ1-5	CASSFTGTDSNQPQHF	TGTGCCAGTAGCTTTACCGGGACAGATAGCAATCAGCCCCAGCATTTT
TRBD2	.	TRBV10-2	TRBJ2-1	CASRGAGVDNEQFF	TGCGCCAGCAGAGGGGCGGGGGTGGACAATGAGCAGTTCTTC
TRBD2	.	TRBV30	TRBJ2-2	CAWTTGLAGAGGELFF	TGTGCCTGGACTACGGGACTAGCGGGGGCGGGCGGGGAGCTGTTTTTT
.	.	TRBV27	TRBJ1-6	CASKSDSYNSPLHF	TGTGCCAGCAAAAGCGACAGCTATAATTCACCCCTCCACTTT
TRBD2	.	TRBV7-2	TRBJ2-5	CASSYSGGARETQYF	TGTGCCAGCAGCTATAGCGGGGGGGCCCGAGAGACCCAGTACTTC
TRBD1	.	TRBV2	TRBJ2-1	CASQDRVLYNEQFF	TGTGCCAGCCAGGACAGGGTATTATACAATGAGCAGTTCTTC
TRBD2	many	TRBV6-5	TRBJ2-7	CASRQGLAGVYEQYF	TGTGCCAGCAGACAGGGACTAGCGGGGGTCTACGAGCAGTACTTC
TRBD1	.	TRBV7-9	TRBJ1-1	CASSRPTGMNTEAFF	TGTGCCAGCAGCCGACCGACAGGGATGAACACTGAAGCTTTCTTT
.	.	TRBV7-9	TRBJ2-7	CASSLEDGNYEQYF	TGTGCCAGCAGCTTAGAGGACGGGAACTACGAGCAGTACTTC
TRBD2	.	TRBV7-9	TRBJ2-3	CASSPGLAKVTDTQYF	TGTGCCAGCAGCCCGGGACTAGCCAAAGTCACAGATACGCAGTATTTT
TRBD2	.	TRBV7-2	TRBJ2-3	CASSLYGGSTDTQYF	TGTGCCAGCAGCTTATACGGGGGGAGCACAGATACGCAGTATTTT
.	.	TRBV5-4	TRBJ2-7	CASSLYGKGSYEQYF	TGTGCCAGCAGCTTGTACGGGAAGGGAAGCTACGAGCAGTACTTC
.	.	TRBV4-1	TRBJ1-2	CASSPLTGPRRGYTF	TGCGCCAGCAGCCCCCTGACAGGACCTAGACGCGGCTACACCTTC
TRBD1	.	TRBV28	TRBJ2-3	CASSLGDRWGNTQYF	TGTGCCAGCAGTTTAGGGGACAGGTGGGGGAATACGCAGTATTTT
TRBD2	.	TRBV9	TRBJ2-2	CASSVTPGLRGSGELFF	TGTGCCAGCAGCGTGACCCCGGGACTACGAGGGTCCGGGGAGCTGTTTTTT
TRBD2	.	TRBV4-2	TRBJ2-2	CASSQPGLAGGLNTGELFF	TGTGCCAGCAGCCAACCGGGACTAGCGGGGGGGCTGAACACCGGGGAGCTGTTTTTT
.	.	TRBV18	TRBJ2-1	CASSPRQSSYNEQFF	TGTGCCAGCTCACCACGACAGAGCTCCTACAATGAGCAGTTCTTC
.	.	TRBV19	TRBJ1-6	CASSIRPGTLHF	TGTGCCAGTAGTATTAGACCAGGGACCCTCCACTTT
TRBD1	few	TRBV5-6	TRBJ2-7	CASSRDRLSYEQYF	TGTGCCAGCAGCCGGGACAGACTCTCCTACGAGCAGTACTTC
.	.	TRBV7-9	TRBJ1-6	CASSFYGRGRNSPLHF	TGTGCCAGCAGCTTTTACGGCAGGGGTCGGAATTCACCCCTCCACTTT
TRBD1	.	TRBV28	TRBJ2-7	CAAGGGLYEQYF	TGTGCCGCAGGGGGCGGCTTGTACGAGCAGTACTTC
TRBD2	.	TRBV3-1/TRBV3-2	TRBJ2-5	CASSPSGGAKTQYF	TGTGCCAGCAGCCCTAGCGGGGGGGCCAAGACCCAGTACTTC
TRBD2	.	TRBV6-5	TRBJ2-1	CASHKRGNYNEQFF	TGTGCCTCACACAAGCGGGGGAACTACAATGAGCAGTTCTTC
.	.	TRBV29-1	TRBJ2-7	CSVKRGDSSYEQYF	TGCAGCGTAAAGCGCGGGGACAGCTCCTACGAGCAGTACTTC
.	.	TRBV30	TRBJ1-4	CAWGDRTNEKLFF	TGTGCCTGGGGTGACAGAACTAATGAAAAACTGTTTTTT
.	.	TRBV6-2/TRBV6-3	TRBJ2-3	CASSPLGDTQYF	TGTGCCAGCAGCCCCCTAGGAGATACGCAGTATTTT
TRBD1	.	TRBV4-1	TRBJ2-5	CASSPQGAETQYF	TGCGCCAGCAGTCCTCAGGGGGCTGAGACCCAGTACTTC
.	.	TRBV13	TRBJ2-7	CASSLQGGENYEQYF	TGTGCCAGCAGCTTACAAGGGGGGGAAAACTACGAGCAGTACTTC
.	.	TRBV7-9	TRBJ1-1	CASTLTDGNTEAFF	TGTGCCAGCACCTTAACAGACGGTAACACTGAAGCTTTCTTT
.	.	TRBV2	TRBJ2-2	CASSERQMNTGELFF	TGTGCCAGCAGTGAAAGACAGATGAACACCGGGGAGCTGTTTTTT
.	few	TRBV18	TRBJ1-1	CASSPNRDTEAFF	TGTGCCAGCTCACCAAACAGGGACACTGAAGCTTTCTTT
TRBD2	.	TRBV6-5	TRBJ2-1	CASQSGGATYNEQFF	TGTGCCAGTCAAAGCGGGGGGGCCACCTACAATGAGCAGTTCTTC
.	.	TRBV5-1	TRBJ2-1	CASSYPDSNEQFF	TGCGCCAGCAGCTATCCCGACAGTAATGAGCAGTTCTTC